This TCR beta chain was sequenced for a study of T-cell reconstitution after alpha-beta-depleted transplantation in children. The ends were cut back, 8 bases at V and 12 bases at J, with 11 bases in the middle. The CDR3 spans 10 residues. Germline-derived CDR1 and CDR2 are MDHEN and SYDVKM. TCRbeta library preparation incorporated unique molecular identifiers. TCRdb analysed the PCR reads with MiXCR anew, one entry per CDR3 protein. The repertoire holds 450,000 to 600,000 distinct CDR3 sequences, with 10% to 15% as singletons. The V gene is TRBV28, the J gene TRBJ2-1, with D hard to call. The material was PBMCs, mostly from graft donor cells, obtained 360 days after TCRalphabeta/CD19-depleted stem cell transplant. This receptor was taken from a male patient aged 5 to 17 who had a stem cell transplant for acute myeloid leukemia, so the T cells may come from the graft donor. The CDR3 nucleotides read TGTGCCAGCGGTAACGGACGGCAGTTCTTC. Translation: CASGNGRQFF.